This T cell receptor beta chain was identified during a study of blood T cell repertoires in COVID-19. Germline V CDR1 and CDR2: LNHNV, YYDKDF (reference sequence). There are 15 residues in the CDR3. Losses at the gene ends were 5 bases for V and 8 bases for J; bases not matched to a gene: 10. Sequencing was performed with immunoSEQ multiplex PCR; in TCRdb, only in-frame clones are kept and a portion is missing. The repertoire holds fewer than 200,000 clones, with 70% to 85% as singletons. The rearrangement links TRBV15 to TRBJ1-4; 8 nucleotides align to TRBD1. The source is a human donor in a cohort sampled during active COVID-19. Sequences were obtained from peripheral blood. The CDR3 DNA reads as TGTGCCACCAGCTCTTATCAGGGGGCTGGGGAAAAACTGTTTTTT. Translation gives CATSSYQGAGEKLFF.